The entry that follows covers one T cell receptor beta chain sequence. This clonotype showed up many times. The antigen it binds to is not known. No base-level quality is on record; no much larger clone is a single base apart. Libraries were built with RT-PCR. Sequencer: Illumina HiSeq 2500. Using fastp trimming at Q25 and MiXCR clonotype assembly, TCRdb reanalyzed the public sequencing data and kept in-frame beta chains. One record per CDR3 amino acid sequence lists the most common genes and DNA. The sample table lists hundreds of thousands of distinct CDR3 sequences, approximately 18% of them with a count of one. About 11% of the sample is taken by the ten largest. These data are taken from a study of response to subunit inactivated influenza vaccine (dated by TCRdb to the late 2010s). General notes on the study: The study used deep quantitative T cell receptor repertoire profiling to track responses to a trivalent subunit inactivated influenza vaccine. On the study overall, not on this receptor specifically: According to the authors, only a limited number of new T cells may be recruited by each seasonal influenza vaccination.

The CDR3 contains 14 residues, cysteine and phenylalanine counted. Of the read, only the CDR3 DNA is kept; its 42 bases are in frame from base 1. Germline trimming: 7 bases from V, 8 bases from J; junction bases outside gene matches: 9. Rearrangement joined TRBV12-3 or TRBV12-4 to TRBJ2-1, with 9 bases aligning to TRBD1. The receptor was derived from a man aged 50-60 years who received an inactivated influenza vaccine. Donor details come from another sample of the same person, matched by shared clones. Sample: PBMCs from blood, taken more than 4 days after vaccination. The nucleotide sequence is given as TGTGCCAGCACCTCGGGACAGGGCCTGGATGAGCAGTTCTTC. The resulting protein is CASTSGQGLDEQFF.